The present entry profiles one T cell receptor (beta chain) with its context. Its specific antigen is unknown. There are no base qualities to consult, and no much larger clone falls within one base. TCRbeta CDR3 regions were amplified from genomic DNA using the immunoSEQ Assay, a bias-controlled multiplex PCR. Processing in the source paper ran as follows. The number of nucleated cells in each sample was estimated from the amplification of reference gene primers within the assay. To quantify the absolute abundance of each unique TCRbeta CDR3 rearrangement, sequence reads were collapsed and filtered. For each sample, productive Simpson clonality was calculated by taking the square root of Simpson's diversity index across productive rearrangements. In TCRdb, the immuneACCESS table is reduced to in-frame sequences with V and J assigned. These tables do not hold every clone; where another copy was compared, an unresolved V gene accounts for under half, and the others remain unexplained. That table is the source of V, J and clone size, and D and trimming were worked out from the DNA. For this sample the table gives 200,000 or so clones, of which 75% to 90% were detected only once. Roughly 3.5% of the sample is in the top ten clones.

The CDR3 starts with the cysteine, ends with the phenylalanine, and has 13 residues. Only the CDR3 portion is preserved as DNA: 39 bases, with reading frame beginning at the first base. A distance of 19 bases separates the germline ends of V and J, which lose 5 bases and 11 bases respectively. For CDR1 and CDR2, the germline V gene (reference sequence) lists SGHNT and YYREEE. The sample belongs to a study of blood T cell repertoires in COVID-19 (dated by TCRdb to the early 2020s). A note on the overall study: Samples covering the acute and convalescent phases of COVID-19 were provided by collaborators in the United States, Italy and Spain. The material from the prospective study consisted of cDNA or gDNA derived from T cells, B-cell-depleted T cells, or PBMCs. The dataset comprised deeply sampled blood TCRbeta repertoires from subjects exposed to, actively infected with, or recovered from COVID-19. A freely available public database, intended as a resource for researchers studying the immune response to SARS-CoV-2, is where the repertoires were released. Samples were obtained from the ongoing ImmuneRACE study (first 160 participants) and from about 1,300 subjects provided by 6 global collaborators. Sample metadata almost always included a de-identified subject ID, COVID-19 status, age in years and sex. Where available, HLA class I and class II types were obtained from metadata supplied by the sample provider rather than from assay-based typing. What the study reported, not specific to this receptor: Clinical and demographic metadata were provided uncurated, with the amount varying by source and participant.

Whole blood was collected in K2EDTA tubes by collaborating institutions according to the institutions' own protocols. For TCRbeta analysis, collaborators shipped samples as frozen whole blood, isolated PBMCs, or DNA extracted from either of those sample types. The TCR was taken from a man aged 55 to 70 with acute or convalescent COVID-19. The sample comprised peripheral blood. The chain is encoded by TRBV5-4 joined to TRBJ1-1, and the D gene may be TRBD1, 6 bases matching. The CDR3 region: CASSLYQGREAFF. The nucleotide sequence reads TGTGCCAGCAGTCTTTACCAGGGGAGGGAGGCTTTCTTT.